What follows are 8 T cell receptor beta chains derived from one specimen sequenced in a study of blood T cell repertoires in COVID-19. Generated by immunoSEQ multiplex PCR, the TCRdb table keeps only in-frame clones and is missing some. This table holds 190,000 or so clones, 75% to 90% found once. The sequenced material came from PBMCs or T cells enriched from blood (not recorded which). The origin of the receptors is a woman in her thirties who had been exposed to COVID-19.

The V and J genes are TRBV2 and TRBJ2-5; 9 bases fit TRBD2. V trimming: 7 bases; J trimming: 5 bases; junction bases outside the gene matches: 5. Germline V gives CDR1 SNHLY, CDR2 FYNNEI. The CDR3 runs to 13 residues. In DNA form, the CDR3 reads TGTGCCAGCACAGGGACTAGCCCGGAGACCCAGTACTTC. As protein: CASTGTSPETQYF. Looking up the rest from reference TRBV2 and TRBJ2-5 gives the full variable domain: EPEVTQTPSHQVTQMGQEVILRCVPISNHLYFYWYRQILGQKVEFLVSFYNNEISEKSEIFDDQFSVERPDGSNFTLKIRSTKLEDSAMYFCASTGTSPETQYFGPGTRLLVL.

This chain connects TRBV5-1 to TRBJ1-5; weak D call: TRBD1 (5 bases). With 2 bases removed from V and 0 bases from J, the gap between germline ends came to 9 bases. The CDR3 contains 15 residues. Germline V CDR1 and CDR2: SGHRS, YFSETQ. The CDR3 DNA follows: TGCGCCAGCAGCTTCGGACACTCTAGCAATCAGCCCCAGCATTTT. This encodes CASSFGHSSNQPQHF.

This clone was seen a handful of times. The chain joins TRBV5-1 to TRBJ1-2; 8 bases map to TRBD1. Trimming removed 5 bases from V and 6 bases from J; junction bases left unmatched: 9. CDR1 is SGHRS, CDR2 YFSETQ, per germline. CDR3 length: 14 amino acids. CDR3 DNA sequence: TGCGCCAGCAGAGGACAGGGATTGTTTCATGGCTACACCTTC. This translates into CASRGQGLFHGYTF.

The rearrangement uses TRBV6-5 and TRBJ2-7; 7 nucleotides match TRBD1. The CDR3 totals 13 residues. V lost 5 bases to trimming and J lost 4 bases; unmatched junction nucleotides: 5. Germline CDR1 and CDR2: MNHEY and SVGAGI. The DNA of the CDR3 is TGTGCCAGCAGTAGTGACAGGGTATACGAGCAGTACTTC. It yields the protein CASSSDRVYEQYF.

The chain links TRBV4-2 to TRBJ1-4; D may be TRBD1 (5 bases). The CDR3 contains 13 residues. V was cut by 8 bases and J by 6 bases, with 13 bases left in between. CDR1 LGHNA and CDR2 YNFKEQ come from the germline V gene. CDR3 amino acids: CASASVGDEKLFF. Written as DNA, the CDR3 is TGTGCCAGCGCCTCGGTAGGGGATGAAAAACTGTTTTTT.

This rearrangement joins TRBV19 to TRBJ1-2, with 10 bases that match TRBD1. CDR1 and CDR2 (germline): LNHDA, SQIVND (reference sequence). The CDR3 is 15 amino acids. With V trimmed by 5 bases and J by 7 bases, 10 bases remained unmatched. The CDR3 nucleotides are TGTGCCAGTAGTCCAGACAGGGGGCGCGTCGGTGGCTACACCTTC. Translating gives CASSPDRGRVGGYTF.

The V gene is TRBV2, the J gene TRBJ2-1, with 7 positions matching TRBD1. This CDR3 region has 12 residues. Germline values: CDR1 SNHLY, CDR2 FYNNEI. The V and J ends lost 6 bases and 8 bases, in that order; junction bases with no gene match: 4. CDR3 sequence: CASRPDRDEQFF. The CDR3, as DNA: TGTGCCAGCAGACCCGACAGGGATGAGCAGTTCTTC.

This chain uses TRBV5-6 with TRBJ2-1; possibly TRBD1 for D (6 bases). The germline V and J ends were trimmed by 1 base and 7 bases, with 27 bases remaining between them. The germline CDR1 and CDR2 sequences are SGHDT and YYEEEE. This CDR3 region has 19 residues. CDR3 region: CASSLFRAGLWGPSNEQFF. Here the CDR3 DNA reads TGTGCCAGCAGCTTGTTCAGAGCAGGGTTGTGGGGGCCGAGTAATGAGCAGTTCTTC.